This TCR beta chain was sequenced during a study of blood T cell repertoires in COVID-19. Turning to the study itself: Samples came from the United States, Italy and Spain, spanning acute and convalescent COVID-19. The analysed material was cDNA or gDNA that came from T cells, B-cell-depleted T cells, or PBMCs.

Germline CDR1 and CDR2: SGHAT and FQNNGV. The CDR3 extends over 12 amino acids. Trimming pared 5 bases from V and 1 base from J, leaving 6 bases between. As processed by the authors: Reference gene primers were amplified, and this amplification served to estimate nucleated cell counts. Profiled with immunoSEQ multiplex PCR; TCRdb holds only in-frame clones, not every one. That table supplies the V and J calls and clone size; D and trimming were determined from the DNA. The data hold around 70,000 clones, with approximately 78% observed a single time. The sequence derives from a woman in her sixties or seventies with acute or convalescent COVID-19. The rearrangement joins TRBV11-2 to TRBJ2-7; D is unclear. Material: peripheral blood. The CDR3, as DNA: TGTGCCAGCAGCCCCTTGTCCTACGAGCAGTACTTC. Amino acid sequence: CASSPLSYEQYF.